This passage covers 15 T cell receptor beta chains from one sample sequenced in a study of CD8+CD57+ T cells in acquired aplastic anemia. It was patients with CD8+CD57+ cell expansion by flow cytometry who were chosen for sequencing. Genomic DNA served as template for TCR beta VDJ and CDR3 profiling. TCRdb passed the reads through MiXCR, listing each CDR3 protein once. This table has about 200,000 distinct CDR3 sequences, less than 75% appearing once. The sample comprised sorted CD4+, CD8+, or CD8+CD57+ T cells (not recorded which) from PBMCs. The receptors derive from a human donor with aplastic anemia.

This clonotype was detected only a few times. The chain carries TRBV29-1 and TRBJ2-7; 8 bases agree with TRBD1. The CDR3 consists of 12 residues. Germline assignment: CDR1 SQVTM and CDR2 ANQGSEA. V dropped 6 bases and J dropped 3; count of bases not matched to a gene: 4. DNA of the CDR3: TGCAGCGTGCAGACAGGGGACTACGAGCAGTACTTC. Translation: CSVQTGDYEQYF.

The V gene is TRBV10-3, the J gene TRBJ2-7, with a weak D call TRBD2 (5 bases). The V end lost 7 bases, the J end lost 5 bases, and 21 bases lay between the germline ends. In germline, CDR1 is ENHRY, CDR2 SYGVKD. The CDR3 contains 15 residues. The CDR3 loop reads CAIKATLGLRDEQYF. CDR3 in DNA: TGTGCCATCAAGGCCACCTTGGGGTTGAGGGACGAGCAGTACTTC.

CDR3 nucleotides: TGTGCCAGTAGTACGACAGGCCTTGGGGCCTACGAGCAGTACTTC. Translation: CASSTTGLGAYEQYF. The V gene is TRBV19, the J gene TRBJ2-7; D possibly corresponds to TRBD1 (6 bases). Trimming took off 4 bases at V and 2 bases at J, with 15 bases between the two ends. CDR3 size: 15 residues. Looked up from germline, CDR1 is LNHDA and CDR2 is SQIVND (reference sequence).

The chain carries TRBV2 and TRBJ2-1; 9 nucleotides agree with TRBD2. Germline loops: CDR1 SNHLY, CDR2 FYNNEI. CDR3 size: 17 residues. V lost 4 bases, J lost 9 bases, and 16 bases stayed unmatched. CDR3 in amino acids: CASSAPSGTAPWSEQFF. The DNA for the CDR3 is TGTGCCAGCAGTGCCCCTAGCGGGACGGCTCCCTGGAGTGAGCAGTTCTTC.

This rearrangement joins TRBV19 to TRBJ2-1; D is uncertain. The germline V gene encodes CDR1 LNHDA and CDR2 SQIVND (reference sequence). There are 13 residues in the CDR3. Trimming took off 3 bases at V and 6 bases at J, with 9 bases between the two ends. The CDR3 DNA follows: TGTGCCAGTAGTATGACACCCCCCAATGAGCAGTTCTTC. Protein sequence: CASSMTPPNEQFF.

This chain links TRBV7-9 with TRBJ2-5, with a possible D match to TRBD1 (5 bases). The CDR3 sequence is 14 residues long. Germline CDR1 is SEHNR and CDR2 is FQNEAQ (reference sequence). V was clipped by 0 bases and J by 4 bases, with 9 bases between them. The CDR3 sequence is CASSLARQSETQYF. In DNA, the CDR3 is TGTGCCAGCAGCTTAGCCCGACAGTCAGAGACCCAGTACTTC.

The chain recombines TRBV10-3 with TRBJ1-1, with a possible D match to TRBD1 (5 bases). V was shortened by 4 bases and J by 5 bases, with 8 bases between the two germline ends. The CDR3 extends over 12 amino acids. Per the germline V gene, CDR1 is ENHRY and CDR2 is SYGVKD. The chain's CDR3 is CAISGGGTEAFF. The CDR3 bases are TGTGCCATCAGTGGGGGGGGGACTGAAGCTTTCTTT.

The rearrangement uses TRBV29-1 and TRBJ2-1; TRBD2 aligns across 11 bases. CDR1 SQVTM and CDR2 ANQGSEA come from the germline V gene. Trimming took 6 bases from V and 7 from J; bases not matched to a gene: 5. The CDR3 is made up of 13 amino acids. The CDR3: CSVIAGGLNEQFF. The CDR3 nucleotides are TGCAGCGTCATAGCGGGAGGGTTGAATGAGCAGTTCTTC.

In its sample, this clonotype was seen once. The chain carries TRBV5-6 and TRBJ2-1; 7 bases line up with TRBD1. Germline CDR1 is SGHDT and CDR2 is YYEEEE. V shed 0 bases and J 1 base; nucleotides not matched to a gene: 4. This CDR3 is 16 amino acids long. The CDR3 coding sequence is TGTGCCAGCAGCTTGGCAGGGGGTCCATCCTACAATGAGCAGTTCTTC. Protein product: CASSLAGGPSYNEQFF.

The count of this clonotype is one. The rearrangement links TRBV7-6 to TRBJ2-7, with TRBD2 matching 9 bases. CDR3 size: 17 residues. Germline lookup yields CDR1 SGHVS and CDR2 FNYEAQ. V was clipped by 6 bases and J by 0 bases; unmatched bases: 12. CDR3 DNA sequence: TGTGCCAGCAGAGCCGAGAGCGGGGGGACGACCTCCTACGAGCAGTACTTC. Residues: CASRAESGGTTSYEQYF. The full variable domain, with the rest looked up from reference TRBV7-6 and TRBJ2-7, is GAGVSQSPRYKVTKRGQDVALRCDPISGHVSLYWYRQALGQGPEFLTYFNYEAQQDKSGLPNDRFSAERPEGSISTLTIQRTEQRDSAMYRCASRAESGGTTSYEQYFGPGTRLTVT.

Written as DNA, the CDR3 is TGCAGCGCCCCCGTCGGGGTAATCTACAATGAGCAGTTCTTC. Its translation: CSAPVGVIYNEQFF. The V call is TRBV29-1, the J call TRBJ2-1; tentative D call: TRBD2 (5 bases). The CDR3 contains 14 residues. Germline CDR1 SQVTM, CDR2 ANQGSEA. V was trimmed by 7 bases and J by 3 bases, leaving 16 bases between them.

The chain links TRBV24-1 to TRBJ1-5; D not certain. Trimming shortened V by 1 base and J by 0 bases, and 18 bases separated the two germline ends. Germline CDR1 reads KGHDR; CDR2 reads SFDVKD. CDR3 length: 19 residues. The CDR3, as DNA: TGTGCCACCAGTGATTTAGCGAGAACCGGGTTCTATAGCAATCAGCCCCAGCATTTT. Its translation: CATSDLARTGFYSNQPQHF.

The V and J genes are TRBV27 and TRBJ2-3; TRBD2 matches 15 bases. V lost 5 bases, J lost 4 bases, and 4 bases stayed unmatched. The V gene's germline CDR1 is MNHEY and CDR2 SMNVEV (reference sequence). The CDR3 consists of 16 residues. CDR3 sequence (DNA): TGTGCCAGCAGTCACTGGACTAGCGGGGGGGCAGATACGCAGTATTTT. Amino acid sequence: CASSHWTSGGADTQYF.

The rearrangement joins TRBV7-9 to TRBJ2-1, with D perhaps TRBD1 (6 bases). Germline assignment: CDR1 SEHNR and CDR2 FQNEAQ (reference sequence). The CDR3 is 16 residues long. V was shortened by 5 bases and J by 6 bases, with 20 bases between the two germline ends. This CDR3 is CASSVIPGHGPNEQFF. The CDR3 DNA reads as TGTGCCAGCAGCGTAATTCCGGGACACGGTCCCAATGAGCAGTTCTTC.

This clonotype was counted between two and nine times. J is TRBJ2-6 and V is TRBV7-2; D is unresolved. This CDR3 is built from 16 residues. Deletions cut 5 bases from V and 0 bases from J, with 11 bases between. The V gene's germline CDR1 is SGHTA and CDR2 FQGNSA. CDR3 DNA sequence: TGTGCCAGCAGCCTAAGGCAGGCCTCTGGGGCCAACGTCCTGACTTTC. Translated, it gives CASSLRQASGANVLTF.